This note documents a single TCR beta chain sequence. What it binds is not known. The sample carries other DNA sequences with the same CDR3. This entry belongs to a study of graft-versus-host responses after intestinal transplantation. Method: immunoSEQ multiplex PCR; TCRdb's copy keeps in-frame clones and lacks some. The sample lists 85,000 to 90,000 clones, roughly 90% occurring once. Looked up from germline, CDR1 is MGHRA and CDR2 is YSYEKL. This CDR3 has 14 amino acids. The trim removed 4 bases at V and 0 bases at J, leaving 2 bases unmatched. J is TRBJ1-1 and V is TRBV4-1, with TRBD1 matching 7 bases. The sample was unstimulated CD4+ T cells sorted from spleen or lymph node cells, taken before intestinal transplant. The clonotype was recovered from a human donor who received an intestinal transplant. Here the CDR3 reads CASSRGQLNTEAFF. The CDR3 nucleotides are TGCGCCAGCAGCCGGGGACAGTTGAACACTGAAGCTTTCTTT.